A single TCR beta chain is shown here with its context. The target of this receptor is not known. Base qualities were left out, and no much larger clone turns up one base away. The immunoSEQ Assay, a bias-controlled multiplex PCR, was used to amplify TCRbeta CDR3 regions from genomic DNA. For the original study's pipeline: Nucleated cell counts per sample were estimated from amplification of reference gene primers within the assay. To quantify the absolute abundance of each unique TCRbeta CDR3 rearrangement, sequence reads were collapsed and filtered. For each sample, productive Simpson clonality was calculated by taking the square root of Simpson's diversity index across productive rearrangements. TCRdb mirrors the immuneACCESS table, restricted to in-frame sequences. Some clones are absent from its copies; in checked studies, under half trace to an unresolved V gene, and the reason for the others is unknown. V, J and clone size are those of that table, while D and trimming were read from the DNA. The sample includes more than 110,000 clones, with 76% observed a single time. The ten largest clones represent 3.5% to 5% of the sample.

The source of the sample is a study of blood T cell repertoires in COVID-19 (dated by TCRdb to the early 2020s). As for the study more broadly: Samples from collaborators originated in the United States, Italy and Spain and spanned both the acute and convalescent phases of COVID-19. The prospective study material was composed of cDNA or gDNA derived from T cells, B-cell-depleted T cells, or PBMCs. Subjects who had been exposed to COVID-19, were actively infected with it, or had recovered from it provided the deeply sampled blood TCRbeta repertoires that made up the dataset. A freely available public database, intended as a resource for researchers studying the immune response to SARS-CoV-2, is where the repertoires were released. The samples were drawn from the first 160 participants of the ongoing ImmuneRACE study and from under 1,500 subjects provided by 6 global collaborators. A de-identified subject ID, COVID-19 status, age in years and sex were almost always included in the sample metadata. Where HLA class I and class II types were available, the types were taken from metadata supplied by the sample provider, not from assay-based typing.

What the study reported, not specific to this receptor: The quantity of clinical and demographic metadata differed by source and by participant and was supplied without curation.

Cut back by 0 bases and 6 bases, the V and J ends lie 8 bases apart. The CDR1 and CDR2 encoded by the germline V gene are MNHEY and SVGAGI. Including cysteine and phenylalanine, the CDR3 has 14 amino acids. Only CDR3 DNA remains: 42 bases, in frame from the first base. Whole blood was collected in K2EDTA tubes by collaborating institutions according to the institutions' own protocols. For TCRbeta analysis, collaborator samples were shipped as frozen whole blood, as isolated PBMCs, or as DNA extracted from either sample type. Sequenced material: peripheral blood. This clonotype originated in a woman at least 80 years old with active or convalescent COVID-19. The chain links TRBV6-5 with TRBJ1-4, with the D gene uncertain. The encoded CDR3 is CASSYSGLDEKLFF. The sequence in DNA is TGTGCCAGCAGTTACTCGGGCTTGGATGAAAAACTGTTTTTT.